These T cell receptor beta chains were read from a single sample in a study of T cell responses to AZD1222 COVID-19 vaccine. TCRdb's table, derived via immunoSEQ multiplex PCR, lists solely in-frame clones and lacks some. The sample has some 79,000 clones; 80% are singletons. The material was peripheral blood, obtained 28 days after the second AZD1222 dose. These receptor sequences come from an adult who received the AZD1222 COVID-19 vaccine. The CDR3 runs from the conserved cysteine through the conserved F or W. Each record gives: V gene, J gene, clone size, D gene, CDR3 protein, CDR3 DNA. D genes are given only for firm matches. Expanded clones get a size class; other rows say once, few or many, or leave the size out.

v_call: TRBV5-1; j_call: TRBJ2-2; clone_size: -; d_call: -; cdr3_aa: CASSARVSAGELFF; cdr3_nt: TGCGCCAGCAGTGCCAGGGTTAGTGCCGGGGAGCTGTTTTTT
v_call: TRBV28; j_call: TRBJ2-1; clone_size: -; d_call: TRBD2; cdr3_aa: CASSFPMGTSGGPSSYNEQFF; cdr3_nt: TGTGCCAGCAGCTTTCCAATGGGGACTAGCGGGGGGCCCAGCTCCTACAATGAGCAGTTCTTC
v_call: TRBV5-1; j_call: TRBJ1-2; clone_size: -; d_call: TRBD1; cdr3_aa: CASTLSTGNYGYTF; cdr3_nt: TGCGCCAGCACTCTATCGACAGGGAACTATGGCTACACCTTC
v_call: TRBV27; j_call: TRBJ2-1; clone_size: -; d_call: -; cdr3_aa: CASSLVGGAPLEQFF; cdr3_nt: TGTGCCAGCAGTTTGGTGGGGGGGGCCCCCCTTGAGCAGTTCTTC
v_call: TRBV19; j_call: TRBJ2-1; clone_size: -; d_call: TRBD2; cdr3_aa: CASSIDSISGGAGNEQFF; cdr3_nt: TGTGCCAGTAGTATAGATTCTATTAGCGGGGGGGCCGGGAATGAGCAGTTCTTC
v_call: TRBV7-3; j_call: TRBJ2-2; clone_size: -; d_call: TRBD1; cdr3_aa: CASSLDRGQAGELFF; cdr3_nt: TGTGCCAGCAGCTTAGACAGGGGGCAAGCCGGGGAGCTGTTTTTT
v_call: TRBV28; j_call: TRBJ1-2; clone_size: -; d_call: TRBD1; cdr3_aa: CASSSRTGDYGYTF; cdr3_nt: TGTGCCAGCAGTTCCAGGACAGGGGACTATGGCTACACCTTC
v_call: TRBV5-8; j_call: TRBJ2-3; clone_size: -; d_call: -; cdr3_aa: CASSSTDTDTQYF; cdr3_nt: TGTGCCAGCAGCTCGACTGACACAGATACGCAGTATTTT
v_call: TRBV30; j_call: TRBJ1-6; clone_size: -; d_call: -; cdr3_aa: CAWQGAPNSPLHF; cdr3_nt: TGTGCCTGGCAGGGTGCCCCCAATTCACCCCTCCACTTT
v_call: TRBV19; j_call: TRBJ2-7; clone_size: -; d_call: TRBD1; cdr3_aa: CVTGTGQGDYEQYF; cdr3_nt: TGTGTCACAGGGACGGGACAGGGAGACTACGAGCAGTACTTC
v_call: TRBV2; j_call: TRBJ2-3; clone_size: once; d_call: -; cdr3_aa: CASGSTDTQYF; cdr3_nt: TGTGCCAGCGGAAGCACAGATACGCAGTATTTT
v_call: TRBV28; j_call: TRBJ2-5; clone_size: -; d_call: -; cdr3_aa: CASSPLLRQQETQYF; cdr3_nt: TGTGCCAGCAGTCCCCTACTCCGACAACAAGAGACCCAGTACTTC
v_call: TRBV12-5; j_call: TRBJ2-5; clone_size: -; d_call: TRBD2; cdr3_aa: CASGFGLAGGPGETQYF; cdr3_nt: TGTGCTAGTGGTTTTGGACTAGCGGGGGGGCCGGGTGAGACCCAGTACTTC